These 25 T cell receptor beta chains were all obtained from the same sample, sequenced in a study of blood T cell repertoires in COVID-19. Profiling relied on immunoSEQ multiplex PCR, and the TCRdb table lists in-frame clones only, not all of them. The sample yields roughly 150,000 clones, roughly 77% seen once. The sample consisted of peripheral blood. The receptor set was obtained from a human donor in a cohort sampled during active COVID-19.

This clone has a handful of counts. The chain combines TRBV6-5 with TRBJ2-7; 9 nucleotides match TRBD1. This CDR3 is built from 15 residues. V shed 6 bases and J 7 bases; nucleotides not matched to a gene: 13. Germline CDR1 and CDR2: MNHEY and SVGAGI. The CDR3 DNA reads TGTGCCAGCAGCCTGACAGGGGGATCCCTTTTGGAGCAGTACTTC. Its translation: CASSLTGGSLLEQYF.

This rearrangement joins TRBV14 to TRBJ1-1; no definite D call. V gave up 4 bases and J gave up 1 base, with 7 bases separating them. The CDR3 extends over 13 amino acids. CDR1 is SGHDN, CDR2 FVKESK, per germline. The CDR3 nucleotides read TGTGCCAGCAGCCTCCAGGAGAACACTGAAGCTTTCTTT. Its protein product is CASSLQENTEAFF.

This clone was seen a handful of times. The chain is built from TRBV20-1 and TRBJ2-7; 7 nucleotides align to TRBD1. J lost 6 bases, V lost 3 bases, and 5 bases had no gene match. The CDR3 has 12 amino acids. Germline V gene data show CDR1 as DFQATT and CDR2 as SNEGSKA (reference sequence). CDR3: CSASLAGGEQYF. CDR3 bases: TGCAGTGCTAGTTTGGCAGGGGGCGAGCAGTACTTC.

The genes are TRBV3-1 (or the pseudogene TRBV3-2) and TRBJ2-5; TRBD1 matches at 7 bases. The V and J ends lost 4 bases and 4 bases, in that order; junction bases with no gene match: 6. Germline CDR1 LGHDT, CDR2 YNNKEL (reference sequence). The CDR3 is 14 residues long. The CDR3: CASSPSRGPETQYF. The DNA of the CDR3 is TGTGCCAGCAGCCCCTCGAGGGGGCCAGAGACCCAGTACTTC.

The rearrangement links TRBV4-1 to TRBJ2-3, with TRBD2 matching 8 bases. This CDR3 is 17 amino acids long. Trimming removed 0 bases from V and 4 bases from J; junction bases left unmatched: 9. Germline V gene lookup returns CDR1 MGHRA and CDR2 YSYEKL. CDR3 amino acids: CASSQERTSWGPDTQYF. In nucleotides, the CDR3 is TGCGCCAGCAGCCAAGAGCGGACTAGCTGGGGCCCAGATACGCAGTATTTT.

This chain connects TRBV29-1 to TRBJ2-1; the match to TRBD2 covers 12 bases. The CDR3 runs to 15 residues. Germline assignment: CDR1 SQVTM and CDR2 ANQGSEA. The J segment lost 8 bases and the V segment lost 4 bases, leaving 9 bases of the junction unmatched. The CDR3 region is CSVVFLAGGNDEQFF. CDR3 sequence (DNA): TGCAGCGTTGTATTTCTAGCGGGAGGGAATGATGAGCAGTTCTTC.

CDR3: CAWARLDRQNTEAFF. For the CDR3, the DNA is TGTGCCTGGGCTAGATTAGACAGACAGAACACTGAAGCTTTCTTT. The chain is built from TRBV30 and TRBJ1-1, with D maybe TRBD1 (5 bases). Germline CDR1 is GTSNPN and CDR2 is SVGIG (reference sequence). Deletions cut 5 bases from V and 1 base from J, with 17 bases between. The CDR3 loop spans 15 amino acids.

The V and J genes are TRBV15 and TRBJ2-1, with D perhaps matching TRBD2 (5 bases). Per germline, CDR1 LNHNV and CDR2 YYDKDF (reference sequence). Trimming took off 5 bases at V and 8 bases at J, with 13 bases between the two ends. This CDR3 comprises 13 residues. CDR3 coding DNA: TGTGCCACCAGCGCGAGACTATCCGATGAGCAGTTCTTC. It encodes CATSARLSDEQFF.

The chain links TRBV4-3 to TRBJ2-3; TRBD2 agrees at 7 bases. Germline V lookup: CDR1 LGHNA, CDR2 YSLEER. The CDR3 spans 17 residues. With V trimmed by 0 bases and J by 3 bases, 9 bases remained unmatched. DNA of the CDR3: TGCGCCAGCAGCCAAGACGTCCTGGGCGGGAGTACAGATACGCAGTATTTT. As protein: CASSQDVLGGSTDTQYF.

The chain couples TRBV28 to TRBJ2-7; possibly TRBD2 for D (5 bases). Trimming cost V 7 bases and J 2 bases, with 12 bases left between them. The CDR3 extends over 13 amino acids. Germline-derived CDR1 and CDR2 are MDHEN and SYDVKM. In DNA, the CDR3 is TGTGCCAGCACCAGACTGGGAGCCTACGAGCAGTACTTC. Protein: CASTRLGAYEQYF.

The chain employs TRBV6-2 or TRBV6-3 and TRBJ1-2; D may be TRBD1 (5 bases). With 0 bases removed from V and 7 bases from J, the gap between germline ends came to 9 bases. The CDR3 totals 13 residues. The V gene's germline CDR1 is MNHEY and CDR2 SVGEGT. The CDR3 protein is CASSYSDTGGYTF. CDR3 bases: TGTGCCAGCAGTTACTCTGACACAGGTGGCTACACCTTC.

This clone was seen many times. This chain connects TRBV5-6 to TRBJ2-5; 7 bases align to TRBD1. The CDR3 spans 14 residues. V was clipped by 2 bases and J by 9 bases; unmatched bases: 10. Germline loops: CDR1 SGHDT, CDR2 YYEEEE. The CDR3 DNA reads TGTGCCAGCAGCTTTGGACAGGTCCCCGGGGCCCAGTACTTC. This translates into CASSFGQVPGAQYF.

CDR3 amino acids: CASSFGRTRVTQYF. CDR3 in DNA: TGTGCCAGCAGCTTCGGACGGACGCGGGTGACCCAGTACTTC. The rearrangement joins TRBV11-3 to TRBJ2-5; a weak D match, TRBD2 (5 bases). Germline V gives CDR1 SGHNT, CDR2 YENEEA. V lost 3 bases and J 7 bases, leaving 15 bases between the germline ends. CDR3 size: 14 residues.

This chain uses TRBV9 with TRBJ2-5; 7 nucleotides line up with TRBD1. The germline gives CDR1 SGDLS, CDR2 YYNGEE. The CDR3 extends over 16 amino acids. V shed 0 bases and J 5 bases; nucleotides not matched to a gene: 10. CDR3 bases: TGTGCCAGCAGCGTAGGTGTTCGGACAGGTGGCGAGACCCAGTACTTC. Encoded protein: CASSVGVRTGGETQYF. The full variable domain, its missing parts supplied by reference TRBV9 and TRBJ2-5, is DSGVTQTPKHLITATGQRVTLRCSPRSGDLSVYWYQQSLDQGLQFLIQYYNGEERAKGNILERFSAQQFPDLHSELNLSSLELGDSALYFCASSVGVRTGGETQYFGPGTRLLVL.

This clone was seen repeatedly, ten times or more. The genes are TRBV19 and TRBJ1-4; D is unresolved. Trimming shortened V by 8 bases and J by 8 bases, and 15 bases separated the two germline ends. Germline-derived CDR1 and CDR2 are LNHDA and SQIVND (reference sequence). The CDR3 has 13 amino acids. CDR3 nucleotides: TGTGCCAGTTCCCATCAGTTTAAGGAAAAACTGTTTTTT. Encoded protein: CASSHQFKEKLFF.

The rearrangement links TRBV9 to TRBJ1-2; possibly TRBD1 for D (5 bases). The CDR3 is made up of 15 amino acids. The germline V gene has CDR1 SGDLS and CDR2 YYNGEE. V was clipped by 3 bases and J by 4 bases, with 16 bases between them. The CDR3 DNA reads TGTGCCAGCAGCGGAACAGGTGGGCGCAGCTATGGCTACACCTTC. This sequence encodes CASSGTGGRSYGYTF.

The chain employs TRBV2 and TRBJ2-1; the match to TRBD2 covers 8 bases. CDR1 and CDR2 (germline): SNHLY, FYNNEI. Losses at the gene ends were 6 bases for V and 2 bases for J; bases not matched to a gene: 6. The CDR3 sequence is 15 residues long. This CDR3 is CASRAGGGAYNEQFF. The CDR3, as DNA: TGTGCCAGCAGGGCGGGAGGAGGGGCCTACAATGAGCAGTTCTTC.

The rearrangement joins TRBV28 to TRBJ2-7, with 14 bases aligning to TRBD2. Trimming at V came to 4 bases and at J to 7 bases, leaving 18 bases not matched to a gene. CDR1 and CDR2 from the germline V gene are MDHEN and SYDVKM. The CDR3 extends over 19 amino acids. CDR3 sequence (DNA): TGTGCCAGCAGTTCCCGGCGGACTAGCGGGGGGACCCGAGTGGGAGAGCAGTACTTC. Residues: CASSSRRTSGGTRVGEQYF.

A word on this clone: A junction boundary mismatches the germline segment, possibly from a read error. This chain's CDR3 is CASSLGGLNFAF. The CDR3 DNA is TGTGCCAGCAGCTTAGGGGGACTTAATTTCGCCTTC. The V gene is TRBV7-2, the J gene TRBJ2-4; D is possibly TRBD2 (6 bases). The CDR3 sequence is 12 residues long. Germline V gene lookup returns CDR1 SGHTA and CDR2 FQGNSA. Based on the CDR3 plus reference TRBV7-2 and TRBJ2-4, the full variable domain is GAGVSQSPSNKVTEKGKDVELRCDPISGHTALYWYRQSLGQGLEFLIYFQGNSAPDKSGLPSDRFSAERTGGSVSTLTIQRTQQEDSAVYLCASSLGGLNFAFGAGTRLSVL.

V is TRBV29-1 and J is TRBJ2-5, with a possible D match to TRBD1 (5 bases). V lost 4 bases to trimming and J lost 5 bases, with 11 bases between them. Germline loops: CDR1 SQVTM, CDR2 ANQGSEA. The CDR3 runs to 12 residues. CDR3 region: CSVVRAGETQYF. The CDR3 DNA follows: TGCAGCGTTGTTAGGGCAGGGGAGACCCAGTACTTC.

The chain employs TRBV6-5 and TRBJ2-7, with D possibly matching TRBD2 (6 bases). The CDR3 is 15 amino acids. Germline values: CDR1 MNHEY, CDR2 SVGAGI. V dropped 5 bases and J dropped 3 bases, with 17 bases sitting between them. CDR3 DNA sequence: TGTGCCAGCAGTCTCTACTTCGGCGGGGTCTACGAGCAGTACTTC. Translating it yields CASSLYFGGVYEQYF.

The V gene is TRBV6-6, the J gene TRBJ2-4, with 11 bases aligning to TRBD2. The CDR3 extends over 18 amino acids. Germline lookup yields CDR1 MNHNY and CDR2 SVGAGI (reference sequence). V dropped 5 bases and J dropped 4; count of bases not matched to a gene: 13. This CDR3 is CASSRSFSGTSGKNIQYF. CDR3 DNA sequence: TGTGCCAGCAGTCGATCTTTCTCCGGGACTAGCGGAAAAAACATTCAGTACTTC.

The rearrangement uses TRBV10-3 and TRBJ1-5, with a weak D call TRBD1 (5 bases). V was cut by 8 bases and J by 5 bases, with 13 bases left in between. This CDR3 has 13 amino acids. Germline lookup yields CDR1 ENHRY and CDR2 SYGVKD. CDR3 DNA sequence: TGTGCCATCGGGGCAGGCCCCGATCAGCCCCAGCATTTT. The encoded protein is CAIGAGPDQPQHF.

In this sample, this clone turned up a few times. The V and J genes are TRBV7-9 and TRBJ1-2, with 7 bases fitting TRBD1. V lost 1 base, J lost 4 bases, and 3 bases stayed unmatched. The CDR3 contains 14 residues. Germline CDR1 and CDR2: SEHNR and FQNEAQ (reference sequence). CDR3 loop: CASSLESGGYGYTF. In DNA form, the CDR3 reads TGTGCCAGCAGCTTAGAGTCAGGGGGCTATGGCTACACCTTC.

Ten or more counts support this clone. Here the CDR3 reads CASSGRTEKFEAFF. The DNA for the CDR3 is TGTGCCAGCAGTGGTAGGACAGAAAAGTTTGAAGCTTTCTTT. The chain combines TRBV2 with TRBJ1-1, with D possibly being TRBD1 (6 bases). Germline loops: CDR1 SNHLY, CDR2 FYNNEI. The CDR3 runs to 14 residues. V was shortened by 4 bases and J by 7 bases, with 16 bases between the two germline ends.